Below are 12 T cell receptor beta chains sequenced from a single sample in a study of T cell clusters in autoimmune cytopenias. TRB amplification used approximately 250 ng of peripheral blood genomic DNA. One tube held mixed TRB-A and TRB-B primer pools for touch-down PCR. TCRdb re-called the multiplex PCR reads and shows each CDR3 protein once, DNA omitted. The sample table includes some 6,200 distinct CDR3 sequences. The sequenced material came from peripheral blood. The receptors here all came from a human donor with an autoimmune cytopenia or autoimmune hepatitis (not recorded which).

The CDR3 sequence is CASAQTGYSTDTQYF. The rearrangement uses TRBV12-3 or TRBV12-4 and TRBJ2-3; the TRBD1 assignment by TCRdb is unverifiable without DNA. This CDR3 is built from 15 residues.

By frequency, this clonotype is large (0.1 to 1%). V gene TRBV29-1 combines with J gene TRBJ2-1; TCRdb calls TRBD1, which cannot be checked without DNA. Germline V gene lookup returns CDR1 SQVTM and CDR2 ANQGSEA. This CDR3 region has 11 residues. This CDR3 reads CSAYTGDEQFF.

The CDR3 sequence is CASSQDRNTEAFF. The chain carries TRBV4-3 and TRBJ1-1. Germline V gene lookup returns CDR1 LGHNA and CDR2 YSLEER. CDR3 size: 13 residues.

J is TRBJ2-7 and V is TRBV5-1; TCRdb outputs TRBD2, but without DNA this stays unchecked. This CDR3 has 11 amino acids. The V gene's germline CDR1 is SGHRS and CDR2 YFSETQ. The CDR3: CASGEGYEQYF.

Measured by frequency, this clonotype is medium-sized (0.01 to 0.1%). The chain links TRBV6-5 to TRBJ2-7; the TCRdb D gene call, TRBD1, has no DNA to confirm it. In germline, CDR1 is MNHEY, CDR2 SVGAGI. This CDR3 has 16 amino acids. Here the CDR3 reads CASSPFGGLLKDEQYF.

V usage is TRBV10-3 and J usage is TRBJ1-1; the D gene TCRdb calls, TRBD1, cannot be checked with no DNA. The CDR3 is made up of 15 amino acids. From germline, CDR1 is ENHRY and CDR2 SYGVKD. The CDR3 is CAISDTGTGNTEAFF.

The genes are TRBV7-3 and TRBJ2-3; the TRBD1 assignment by TCRdb is unverifiable without DNA. The CDR3 totals 15 residues. Looked up from germline, CDR1 is SGHTA and CDR2 is FQGTGA. The CDR3 sequence: CASSPGTGGTDTQYF. Full variable domain (remainder filled in from reference TRBV7-3 and TRBJ2-3): GAGVSQTPSNKVTEKGKYVELRCDPISGHTALYWYRQSLGQGPEFLIYFQGTGAADDSGLPNDRFFAVRPEGSVSTLKIQRTERGDSAVYLCASSPGTGGTDTQYFGPGTRLTVL.

This clonotype is classed as medium-sized by frequency. This chain links TRBV18 with TRBJ2-1. Germline-derived CDR1 and CDR2 are KGHSH and LQKENI. This CDR3 is 16 amino acids long. The CDR3: CASSVGRLSSYNEQFF.

V gene TRBV24-1 combines with J gene TRBJ2-3; the TCRdb call, TRBD1, lacks DNA for checking. CDR3 length: 14 residues. Germline CDR1 reads KGHDR; CDR2 reads SFDVKD. CDR3 protein: CATSDPGSTDTQYF.

V usage is TRBV7-9 and J usage is TRBJ1-2. Per the germline V gene, CDR1 is SEHNR and CDR2 is FQNEAQ (reference sequence). The CDR3 covers 18 residues. The CDR3 reads CASSPTSGEREGVYGYTF.

This clonotype shows up as medium-sized (0.01 to 0.1%) by frequency. The rearrangement joins TRBV6-5 to TRBJ1-1; TCRdb's D gene call, TRBD1, goes unchecked for lack of DNA. The CDR3 has 15 residues. Germline V gene lookup returns CDR1 MNHEY and CDR2 SVGAGI. The CDR3: CASSYSFGGLTEAFF.

The genes are TRBV7-9 and TRBJ2-5. The CDR3 has 12 amino acids. The germline V gene has CDR1 SEHNR and CDR2 FQNEAQ (reference sequence). This CDR3 is CASSLPLGTQYF.